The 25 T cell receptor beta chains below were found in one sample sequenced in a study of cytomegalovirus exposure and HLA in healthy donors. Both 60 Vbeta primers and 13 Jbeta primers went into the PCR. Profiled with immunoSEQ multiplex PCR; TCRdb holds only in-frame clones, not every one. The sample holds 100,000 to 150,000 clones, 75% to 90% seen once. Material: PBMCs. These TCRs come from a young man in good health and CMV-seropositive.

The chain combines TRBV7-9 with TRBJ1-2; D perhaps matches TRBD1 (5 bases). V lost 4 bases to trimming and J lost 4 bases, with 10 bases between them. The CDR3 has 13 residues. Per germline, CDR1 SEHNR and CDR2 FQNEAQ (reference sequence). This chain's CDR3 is CASSYGGSYGYTF. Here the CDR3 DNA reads TGTGCCAGCAGCTACGGGGGATCCTATGGCTACACCTTC.

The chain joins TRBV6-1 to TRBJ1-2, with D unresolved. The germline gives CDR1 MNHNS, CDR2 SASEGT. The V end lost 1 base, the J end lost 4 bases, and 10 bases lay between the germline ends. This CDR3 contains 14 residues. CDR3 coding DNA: TGTGCCAGCAGTGAAGGGTTAGGAGGCTATGGCTACACCTTC. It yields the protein CASSEGLGGYGYTF.

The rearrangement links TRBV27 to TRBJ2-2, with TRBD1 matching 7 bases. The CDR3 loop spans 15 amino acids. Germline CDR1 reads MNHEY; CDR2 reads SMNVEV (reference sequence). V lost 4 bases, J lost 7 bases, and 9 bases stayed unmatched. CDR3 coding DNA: TGTGCCAGCAGTTCTATAGACAGGGCAGACGGGGAGCTGTTTTTT. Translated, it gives CASSSIDRADGELFF.

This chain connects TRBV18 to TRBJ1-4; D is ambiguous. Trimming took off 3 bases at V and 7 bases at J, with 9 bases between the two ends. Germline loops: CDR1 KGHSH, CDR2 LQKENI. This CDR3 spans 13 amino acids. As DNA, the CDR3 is TGTGCCAGCTCACCGGGCTCAGGTGAAAAACTGTTTTTT. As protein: CASSPGSGEKLFF.

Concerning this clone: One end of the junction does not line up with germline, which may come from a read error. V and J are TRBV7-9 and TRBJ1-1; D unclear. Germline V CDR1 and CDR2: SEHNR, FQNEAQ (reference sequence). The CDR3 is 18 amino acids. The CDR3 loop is CSSSLEGRPKPMNTEAFF. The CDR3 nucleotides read TGTTCCAGCAGCTTAGAAGGCAGGCCAAAACCCATGAACACTGAAGCTTTCTTT.

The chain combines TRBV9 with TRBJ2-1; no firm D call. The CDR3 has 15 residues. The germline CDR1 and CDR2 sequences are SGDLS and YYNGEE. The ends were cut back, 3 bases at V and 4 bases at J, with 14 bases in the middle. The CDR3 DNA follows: TGTGCCAGCAGCGGGCCCCGGGTCGGTTACAATGAGCAGTTCTTC. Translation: CASSGPRVGYNEQFF.

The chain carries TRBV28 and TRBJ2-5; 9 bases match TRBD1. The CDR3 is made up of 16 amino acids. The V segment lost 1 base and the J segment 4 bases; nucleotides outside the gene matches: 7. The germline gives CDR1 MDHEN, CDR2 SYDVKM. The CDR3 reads CASSLLQGARGETQYF. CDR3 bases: TGTGCCAGCAGTTTATTACAGGGGGCGAGAGGAGAGACCCAGTACTTC.

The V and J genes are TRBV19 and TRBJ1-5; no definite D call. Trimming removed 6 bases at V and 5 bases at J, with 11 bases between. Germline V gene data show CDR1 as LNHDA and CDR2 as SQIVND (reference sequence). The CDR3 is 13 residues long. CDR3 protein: CASRQTTDQPQHF. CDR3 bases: TGTGCCAGTAGACAAACGACTGATCAGCCCCAGCATTTT. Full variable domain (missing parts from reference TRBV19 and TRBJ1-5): DGGITQSPKYLFRKEGQNVTLSCEQNLNHDAMYWYRQDPGQGLRLIYYSQIVNDFQKGDIAEGYSVSREKKESFPLTVTSAQKNPTAFYLCASRQTTDQPQHFGDGTRLSIL.

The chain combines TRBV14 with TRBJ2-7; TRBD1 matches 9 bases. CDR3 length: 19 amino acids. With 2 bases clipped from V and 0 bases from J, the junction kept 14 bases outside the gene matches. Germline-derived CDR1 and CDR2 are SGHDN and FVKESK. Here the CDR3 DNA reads TGTGCCAGCAGCCAATCGCCGGACAGGGGTTCCCTAAGCTCCTACGAGCAGTACTTC. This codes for CASSQSPDRGSLSSYEQYF.

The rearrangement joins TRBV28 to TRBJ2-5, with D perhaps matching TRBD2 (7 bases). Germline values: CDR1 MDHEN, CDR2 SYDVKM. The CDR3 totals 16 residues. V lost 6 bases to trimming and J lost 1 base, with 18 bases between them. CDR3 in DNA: TGTGCCAGCAGACATAGCCGGGGGGCCCCCCAAGAGACCCAGTACTTC. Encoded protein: CASRHSRGAPQETQYF.

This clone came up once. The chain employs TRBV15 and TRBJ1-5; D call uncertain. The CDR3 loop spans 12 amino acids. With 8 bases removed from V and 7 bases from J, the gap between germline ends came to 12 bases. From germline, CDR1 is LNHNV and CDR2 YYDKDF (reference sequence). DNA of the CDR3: TGTGCCACCCGGGGAGGTTCGCAGCCCCAGCATTTT. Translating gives CATRGGSQPQHF.

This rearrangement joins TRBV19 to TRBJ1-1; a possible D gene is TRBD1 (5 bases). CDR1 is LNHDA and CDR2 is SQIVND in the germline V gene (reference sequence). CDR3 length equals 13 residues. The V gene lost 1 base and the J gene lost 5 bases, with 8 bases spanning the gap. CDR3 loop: CASSIVPGTEAFF. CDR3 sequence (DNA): TGTGCCAGTAGTATAGTTCCAGGGACTGAAGCTTTCTTT.

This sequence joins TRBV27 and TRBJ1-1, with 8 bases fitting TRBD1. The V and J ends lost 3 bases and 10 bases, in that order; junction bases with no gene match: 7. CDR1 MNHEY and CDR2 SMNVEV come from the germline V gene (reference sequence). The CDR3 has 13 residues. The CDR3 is CASSFRQGAGAFF. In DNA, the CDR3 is TGTGCCAGCAGTTTCAGGCAGGGGGCTGGAGCTTTCTTT.

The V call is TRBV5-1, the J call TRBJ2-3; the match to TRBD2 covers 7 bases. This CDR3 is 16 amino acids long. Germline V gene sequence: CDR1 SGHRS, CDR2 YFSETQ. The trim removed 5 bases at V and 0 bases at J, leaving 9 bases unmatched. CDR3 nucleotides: TGCGCCAGCAGAGTCAATAGCGGGTCTAGCACAGATACGCAGTATTTT. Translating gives CASRVNSGSSTDTQYF.

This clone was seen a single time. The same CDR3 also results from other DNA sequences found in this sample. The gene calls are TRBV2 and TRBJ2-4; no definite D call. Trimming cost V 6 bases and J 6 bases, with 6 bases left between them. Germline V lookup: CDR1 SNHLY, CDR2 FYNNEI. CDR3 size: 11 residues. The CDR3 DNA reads TGTGCCAGCAGCCCGGGAAACATTCAGTACTTC. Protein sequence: CASSPGNIQYF.

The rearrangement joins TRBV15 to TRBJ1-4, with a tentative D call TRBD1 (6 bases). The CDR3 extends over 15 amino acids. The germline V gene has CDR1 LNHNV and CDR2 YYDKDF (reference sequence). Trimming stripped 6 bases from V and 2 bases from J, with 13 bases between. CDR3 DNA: TGTGCCACCAGTGATACAGGGCTCACTAATGAAAAACTGTTTTTT. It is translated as CATSDTGLTNEKLFF.

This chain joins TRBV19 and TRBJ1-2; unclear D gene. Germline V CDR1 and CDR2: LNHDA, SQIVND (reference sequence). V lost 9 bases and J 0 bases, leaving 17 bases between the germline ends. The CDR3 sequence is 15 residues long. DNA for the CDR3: TGTGCCAGCCGACGGAGGACGGACCCTAACTATGGCTACACCTTC. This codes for CASRRRTDPNYGYTF.

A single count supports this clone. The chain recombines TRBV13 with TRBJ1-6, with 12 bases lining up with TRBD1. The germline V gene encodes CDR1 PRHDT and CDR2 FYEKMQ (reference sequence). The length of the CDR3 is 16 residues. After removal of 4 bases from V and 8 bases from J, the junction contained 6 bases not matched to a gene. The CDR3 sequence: CASSYLGTGGYSPLHF. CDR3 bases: TGTGCCAGCAGCTACCTCGGGACAGGGGGCTATTCACCCCTCCACTTT.

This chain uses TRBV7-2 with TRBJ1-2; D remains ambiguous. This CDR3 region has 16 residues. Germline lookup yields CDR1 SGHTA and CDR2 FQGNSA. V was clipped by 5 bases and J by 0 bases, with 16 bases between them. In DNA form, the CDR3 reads TGTGCCAGCAGCCCACGCCCCTACGGTTCTAACTATGGCTACACCTTC. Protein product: CASSPRPYGSNYGYTF.

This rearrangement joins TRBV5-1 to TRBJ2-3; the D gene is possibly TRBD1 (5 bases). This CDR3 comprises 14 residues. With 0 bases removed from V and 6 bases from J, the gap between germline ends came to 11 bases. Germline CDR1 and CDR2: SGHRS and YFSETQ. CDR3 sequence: CASSLGQSTDTQYF. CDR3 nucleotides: TGCGCCAGCAGCTTGGGACAGAGTACTGATACGCAGTATTTT.

The CDR3 bases are TGCGCCAGCAGCCAAGACGGACAGGGGGCTGAGACCCAGTACTTC. This codes for CASSQDGQGAETQYF. The V gene is TRBV4-1, the J gene TRBJ2-5, with 11 bases lining up with TRBD1. This CDR3 contains 15 residues. V gave up 0 bases and J gave up 5 bases; unmatched junction bases: 2. The germline CDR1 and CDR2 sequences are MGHRA and YSYEKL.

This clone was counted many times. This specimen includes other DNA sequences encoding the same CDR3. The CDR3 loop is CASSQRTVNTEAFF. The CDR3 DNA sequence: TGCGCCAGCAGCCAGAGGACAGTGAACACTGAAGCTTTCTTT. V usage is TRBV4-1 and J usage is TRBJ1-1; a weak D match, TRBD1 (6 bases). The length of the CDR3 is 14 residues. Germline values: CDR1 MGHRA, CDR2 YSYEKL. The V and J ends lost 3 bases and 0 bases respectively, with 8 bases between them.

The CDR3: CASSDRDRAPYEQYF. CDR3 bases: TGTGCCAGCAGTGATAGGGACAGGGCACCCTACGAGCAGTACTTC. This sequence joins TRBV25-1 and TRBJ2-7; 9 positions match TRBD1. The CDR3 extends over 15 amino acids. CDR1 is MGHDK, CDR2 SYGVNS, per germline. V lost 3 bases to trimming and J lost 2 bases; unmatched junction nucleotides: 5.

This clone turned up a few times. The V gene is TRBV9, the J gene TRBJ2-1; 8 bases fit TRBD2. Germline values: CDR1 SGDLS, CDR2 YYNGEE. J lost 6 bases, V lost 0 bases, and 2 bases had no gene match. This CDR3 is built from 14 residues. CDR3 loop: CASSVGLATNEQFF. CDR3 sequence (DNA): TGTGCCAGCAGCGTAGGACTAGCGACCAATGAGCAGTTCTTC.

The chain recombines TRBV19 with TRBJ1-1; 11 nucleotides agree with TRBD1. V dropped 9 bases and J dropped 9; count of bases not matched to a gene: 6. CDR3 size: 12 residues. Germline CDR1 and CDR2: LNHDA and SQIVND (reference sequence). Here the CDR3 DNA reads TGTGCCAGCTCCGGGACAGGGGGACAAGCTTTCTTT. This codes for CASSGTGGQAFF.